This T cell receptor beta chain was obtained from a study of blood T cell repertoires in COVID-19. Study in general: Sites in the United States, Italy and Spain provided acute and convalescent COVID-19 samples. T cells, B-cell-depleted T cells, or PBMCs supplied cDNA or gDNA.

Between the trimmed V and J ends, which lost 2 bases and 2 bases, there was a span of 12 bases. The CDR3 is made up of 15 amino acids. Looked up from germline, CDR1 is SGHTA and CDR2 is FQGNSA. Authors' data handling: Cell counts per sample came from amplifying reference gene primers. This table comes from immunoSEQ multiplex PCR, and its TCRdb copy is limited to in-frame clones, with some not included. V and J calls and clone size come straight from that table; D and trimming were deduced from the DNA. The top ten hold 5% to 6.5% of the sample, which has about 100,000 clones, 75% to 95% seen once. The source is a human donor in a cohort sampled during active COVID-19. The material sequenced was peripheral blood. J is TRBJ1-2 and V is TRBV7-2, with D perhaps matching TRBD1 (6 bases). This chain's CDR3 is CASSLWSTGNYGYTF. The CDR3 DNA follows: TGTGCCAGCAGCTTATGGTCGACAGGAAACTATGGCTACACCTTC.